This TCR beta chain was identified in a study of cytomegalovirus exposure and HLA in healthy donors. Study-wide context: 81% of 350 to 400 genotyped donors fell in the Caucasian-associated ancestry cluster. Findings and caveats of the study: The CMV antigen specificity of a few CMV-associated chains was confirmed through in vitro analysis. A later examination showed that TCR association rates differed by HLA locus, with DRB1 most and HLA-C fewest.

In germline, CDR1 is MNHEY, CDR2 SVGAGI. The CDR3 covers 15 residues. Trimming cost V 7 bases and J 4 bases; bases outside gene matches: 11. Concerning this clone itself: Its antigen is unidentified.

Vbeta (60) and Jbeta (13) primers were used in the PCR. Authors' methods: In a later analysis, of roughly 83 million unique beta chains, some 10 million appeared in at least two donors. Sequencing was performed with immunoSEQ multiplex PCR; in TCRdb, only in-frame clones are kept and a portion is missing. The V and J calls and clone size come from that table; D and trimming were worked out from the DNA. The table records about 100,000 clones, more than 70% of them present only once. The TCR sequence derives from a woman aged 55-75 years in good health and CMV-seropositive. This chain uses TRBV6-5 with TRBJ2-5; 8 nucleotides agree with TRBD2. Sequencing was carried out using PBMCs. CDR3 amino acids: CASTKGSGARETQYF. The CDR3, as DNA: TGTGCCAGCACCAAGGGTAGCGGGGCCCGAGAGACCCAGTACTTC.